This T cell receptor (beta chain) came from a study of blood T cell repertoires in COVID-19. Overall study: PBMCs, B-cell-depleted T cells, or T cells were the source of the cDNA or gDNA that made up the material.

Original data processing: Reference gene primer amplification gave nucleated cell count estimates. The assay was immunoSEQ multiplex PCR, and TCRdb's table has in-frame clones only and misses some. V, J and clone size reflect that table, while D and trimming were determined from the DNA. The table records 100,000 to 120,000 clones, almost 80% of them present only once. The sequenced sample was peripheral blood. This clonotype was obtained from a woman aged 80 or older with active or convalescent COVID-19.

CDR3 region: CASSPRTSGSVGEQFF. CDR3 nucleotide sequence: TGTGCCAGCAGCCCCCGGACTAGCGGGAGTGTAGGTGAGCAGTTCTTC. The J gene is TRBJ2-1, the V gene TRBV9, with 13 bases matching TRBD2. The V gene's germline CDR1 is SGDLS and CDR2 YYNGEE. CDR3 length: 16 residues. V lost 4 bases to trimming and J lost 9 bases; unmatched junction nucleotides: 10.